This T cell receptor (beta chain) was identified during a study of blood T cell repertoires in COVID-19. This clone has just a few counts. The germline CDR1 and CDR2 sequences are SEHNR and FQNEAQ (reference sequence). The CDR3 has 16 amino acids. The V gene end was trimmed by 5 bases and the J gene end by 5 bases; junction bases not matched to a gene: 10. Per the original data handling: From reference gene primer amplification, estimates of nucleated cell counts were derived. Clones were sequenced by immunoSEQ multiplex PCR, and TCRdb holds only the in-frame ones, with some missing. V and J calls and clone size are as listed in that table; D and trimming were resolved from the DNA. The table records 200,000 to 300,000 clones, around 88% of them present only once.

V is TRBV7-9 and J is TRBJ2-5, with 11 bases matching TRBD1. The source is a woman between 40 and 50 years old with acute COVID-19. Source material: PBMCs or T cells enriched from blood (not recorded which). CDR3 protein: CASSTEDRGQRETQYF. The CDR3 DNA is TGTGCCAGCAGCACCGAGGACAGGGGGCAACGGGAGACCCAGTACTTC.